This entry lists 25 T cell receptor beta chains sequenced from one sample in a study of T cell responses to AZD1222 COVID-19 vaccine. Sequenced by immunoSEQ multiplex PCR; TCRdb stores in-frame clones only, minus some. The table shows about 45,000 clones, with roughly 90% occurring only once. The starting material was peripheral blood, obtained 28 days after the second AZD1222 dose. These TCRs come from an adult who received the AZD1222 COVID-19 vaccine.

This clone was seen only once. The chain recombines TRBV10-3 with TRBJ1-1; D not certain. The V end lost 8 bases, the J end lost 5 bases, and 15 bases lay between the germline ends. The germline gives CDR1 ENHRY, CDR2 SYGVKD. This CDR3 has 13 residues. CDR3 coding DNA: TGTGCCATCCGGGGAGGGCTAAGAACTGAAGCTTTCTTT. Protein product: CAIRGGLRTEAFF.

This chain connects TRBV5-1 to TRBJ2-5, with D perhaps given as TRBD1 or TRBD2 (5 bases each). The CDR3 extends over 14 amino acids. Trimming shortened V by 4 bases and J by 5 bases, and 15 bases separated the two germline ends. Germline lookup yields CDR1 SGHRS and CDR2 YFSETQ. The CDR3 spells CASSPGPTGETQYF. Here the CDR3 DNA reads TGCGCCAGCAGCCCGGGACCGACCGGGGAGACCCAGTACTTC.

This clone was counted a single time. The genes are TRBV6-1 and TRBJ1-2; D remains ambiguous. The CDR3 has 16 residues. V was trimmed by 0 bases and J by 4 bases, leaving 15 bases between them. Per germline, CDR1 MNHNS and CDR2 SASEGT. The DNA of the CDR3 is TGTGCCAGCAGTGAAGCGCGGGAGGGATCAGGCTATGGCTACACCTTC. Translating gives CASSEAREGSGYGYTF.

The V and J genes are TRBV6-2 or TRBV6-3 and TRBJ1-6, with no clear D. This CDR3 comprises 12 residues. Trimming stripped 4 bases from V and 9 bases from J, with 7 bases between. Germline V gene data show CDR1 as MNHEY and CDR2 as SVGEGT. The CDR3 nucleotides are TGTGCCAGCAGTTGGATCGGTTCACCCCTCCACTTT. Its translation: CASSWIGSPLHF.

The genes are TRBV5-1 and TRBJ2-7; TRBD1 matches at 8 bases. Unmatched junction bases numbered 9, after V lost 4 bases and J lost 9 bases. The germline CDR1 and CDR2 sequences are SGHRS and YFSETQ. This CDR3 comprises 13 residues. DNA of the CDR3: TGCGCCAGCAGCCTAGGACAGGGAAGGGTGCAGTACTTC. Translating it yields CASSLGQGRVQYF.

This rearrangement joins TRBV19 to TRBJ1-6, with D possibly matching TRBD1 (5 bases). V dropped 2 bases and J dropped 5 bases, with 10 bases sitting between them. The CDR3 length is 15 residues. CDR1 and CDR2 (germline): LNHDA, SQIVND (reference sequence). The CDR3 nucleotides read TGTGCCAGTAGTATATCAGGGCAGGATAATTCACCCCTCCACTTT. It yields the protein CASSISGQDNSPLHF.

The CDR3 DNA reads as TGTGCCTGGAGTGCCCAGGGGGGCACTGAAGCTTTCTTT. Amino acids: CAWSAQGGTEAFF. The genes are TRBV30 and TRBJ1-1; TRBD1 agrees at 7 bases. The CDR3 consists of 13 residues. The V and J ends lost 1 base and 4 bases, in that order; junction bases with no gene match: 3. Germline V CDR1 and CDR2: GTSNPN, SVGIG (reference sequence).

The chain recombines TRBV18 with TRBJ1-1; D gene unclear. Germline CDR1 is KGHSH and CDR2 is LQKENI. Trimming took off 2 bases at V and 1 base at J, with 14 bases between the two ends. The CDR3 sequence is 16 residues long. The CDR3 spells CASSPILPAANTEAFF. The CDR3, as DNA: TGTGCCAGCTCACCAATCCTACCCGCAGCGAACACTGAAGCTTTCTTT.

The J gene is TRBJ2-7, the V gene TRBV2; D remains unclear. CDR3 length: 12 residues. Between the trimmed V and J ends, which lost 7 bases and 0 bases, there was a span of 7 bases. From germline, CDR1 is SNHLY and CDR2 FYNNEI. As DNA, the CDR3 is TGTGCCAGCACCAGTGACTCCTACGAGCAGTACTTC. Its protein product is CASTSDSYEQYF.

The chain recombines TRBV9 with TRBJ2-3; the match to TRBD2 covers 9 bases. The CDR3 extends over 16 amino acids. The germline CDR1 and CDR2 sequences are SGDLS and YYNGEE. The V and J ends lost 0 bases and 0 bases, in that order; junction bases with no gene match: 2. The chain's CDR3 is CASSVGGTSSTDTQYF. The CDR3 coding sequence is TGTGCCAGCAGCGTAGGGGGGACTAGCAGCACAGATACGCAGTATTTT.

V usage is TRBV15 and J usage is TRBJ1-1, with D unresolved. Germline V gives CDR1 LNHNV, CDR2 YYDKDF (reference sequence). The CDR3 has 14 amino acids. V was pared by 5 bases and J by 1 base, with 11 bases between. CDR3 nucleotides: TGTGCCACCAGCCTTTACTACAAGAACACTGAAGCTTTCTTT. It encodes CATSLYYKNTEAFF.

The rearrangement uses TRBV28 and TRBJ1-1; 9 nucleotides match TRBD1. This CDR3 is built from 16 residues. From germline, CDR1 is MDHEN and CDR2 SYDVKM. V lost 6 bases, J lost 4 bases, and 12 bases stayed unmatched. The CDR3 reads CASSPTGGAWVTEAFF. Here the CDR3 DNA reads TGTGCCAGCAGCCCCACAGGGGGCGCCTGGGTCACTGAAGCTTTCTTT.

This clone showed up just once. The V and J genes are TRBV19 and TRBJ1-2, with a weak D call TRBD1 (6 bases). Germline CDR1 and CDR2: LNHDA and SQIVND (reference sequence). CDR3 length: 13 amino acids. The V end was cut by 2 bases, the J end by 8 bases, with 12 bases between. CDR3 bases: TGTGCCAGTAGTATAATGGGGGCGAGCGGCTACACCTTC. This gives the protein CASSIMGASGYTF. Complete variable domain (other parts from reference TRBV19 and TRBJ1-2): DGGITQSPKYLFRKEGQNVTLSCEQNLNHDAMYWYRQDPGQGLRLIYYSQIVNDFQKGDIAEGYSVSREKKESFPLTVTSAQKNPTAFYLCASSIMGASGYTFGSGTRLTVV.

The chain uses TRBV4-1 and TRBJ2-7, with 10 bases matching TRBD1. Looked up from germline, CDR1 is MGHRA and CDR2 is YSYEKL. The CDR3 runs 15 residues. V gave up 4 bases and J gave up 2 bases; unmatched junction bases: 5. The CDR3 DNA reads as TGCGCCAGCAGCCGGGACAGGGGCGTTACCTACGAGCAGTACTTC. It is translated as CASSRDRGVTYEQYF.

The CDR3 sequence: CASSPRVNTEAFF. As DNA, the CDR3 is TGTGCCAGCAGCCCCCGCGTGAACACTGAAGCTTTCTTT. The V gene is TRBV12-3 or TRBV12-4, the J gene TRBJ1-1; D not resolved. The CDR3 is made up of 13 amino acids. V was pared by 6 bases and J by 0 bases, with 8 bases between.

V and J are TRBV7-9 and TRBJ1-2, with TRBD1 as a possible D gene (5 bases). Germline CDR1 and CDR2: SEHNR and FQNEAQ (reference sequence). The V end was cut by 3 bases, the J end by 8 bases, with 19 bases between. The CDR3 is 15 residues long. For the CDR3, the DNA is TGTGCCAGCAGCTTGTCAGGCAGGGAGAGGTTCGGCTACACCTTC. Translation gives CASSLSGRERFGYTF.

V is TRBV19 and J is TRBJ2-3; 8 nucleotides align to TRBD2. V trimming: 6 bases; J trimming: 0 bases; junction bases outside the gene matches: 8. This CDR3 is built from 16 residues. Germline assignment: CDR1 LNHDA and CDR2 SQIVND (reference sequence). This CDR3 reads CASRELADLSTDTQYF. For the CDR3, the DNA is TGTGCCAGTAGGGAACTAGCGGACCTTAGCACAGATACGCAGTATTTT.

This sequence joins TRBV18 and TRBJ1-2, with 7 bases aligning to TRBD1. In germline, CDR1 is KGHSH, CDR2 LQKENI. V gave up 3 bases and J gave up 3 bases; unmatched junction bases: 1. The CDR3 covers 13 residues. CDR3 sequence: CASSPGTDYGYTF. CDR3 coding DNA: TGTGCCAGCTCACCGGGGACAGACTATGGCTACACCTTC.

The chain employs TRBV18 and TRBJ2-7; 10 bases agree with TRBD2. After removal of 4 bases from V and 5 bases from J, the junction contained 5 bases not matched to a gene. Germline CDR1 and CDR2: KGHSH and LQKENI. The CDR3 totals 14 residues. CDR3 region: CASSLGTSDHEQYF. The CDR3, as DNA: TGTGCCAGCTCACTCGGGACTAGCGATCACGAGCAGTACTTC.

The chain links TRBV21-1 to TRBJ2-3. TRBV21-1 is termed a pseudogene. The CDR3 totals 18 residues. The CDR3, as DNA: TGTGCCAGCAGCAAAGCGCGAGGGGAAAAGTCTAGCACAGATACGCAGTATTTT. This translates into CASSKARGEKSSTDTQYF.

The chain has TRBV19 and TRBJ1-3; no clear D. This CDR3 has 13 amino acids. Germline lookup yields CDR1 LNHDA and CDR2 SQIVND (reference sequence). Trimming pared 10 bases from V and 5 bases from J, leaving 15 bases between. This CDR3 is CATTPSGRNTIYF. CDR3 sequence (DNA): TGTGCCACCACCCCGTCGGGGAGAAACACCATATATTTT.

This chain links TRBV2 with TRBJ2-7; 8 nucleotides agree with TRBD2. There are 15 residues in the CDR3. From germline, CDR1 is SNHLY and CDR2 FYNNEI. After removal of 6 bases from V and 5 bases from J, the junction contained 12 bases not matched to a gene. The CDR3: CASSPTSGGPNEQYF. The CDR3 region has the DNA TGTGCCAGCAGCCCGACCAGCGGGGGCCCAAACGAGCAGTACTTC.

The CDR3 sequence is CASSATGTSGRADTQYF. CDR3 bases: TGTGCCAGCAGTGCCACCGGGACTAGCGGGAGGGCAGATACGCAGTATTTT. The V and J genes are TRBV27 and TRBJ2-3, with TRBD2 matching 16 bases. CDR3 size: 17 residues. The J segment lost 4 bases and the V segment lost 5 bases, leaving 6 bases of the junction unmatched. The V gene's germline CDR1 is MNHEY and CDR2 SMNVEV (reference sequence).

The V and J genes are TRBV11-3 and TRBJ2-7, with D perhaps matching TRBD2 (7 bases). Germline V gives CDR1 SGHNT, CDR2 YENEEA. The CDR3 spans 14 residues. V dropped 5 bases and J dropped 3 bases, with 14 bases sitting between them. The CDR3: CASSLAGDYYEQYF. DNA for the CDR3: TGTGCCAGCAGCCTCGCAGGGGACTACTACGAGCAGTACTTC.

The chain recombines TRBV7-9 with TRBJ1-6, with a weak D call TRBD1 (5 bases). V lost 7 bases, J lost 9 bases, and 19 bases lay in between. The germline V gene has CDR1 SEHNR and CDR2 FQNEAQ (reference sequence). The CDR3 totals 15 residues. CDR3 in amino acids: CASTTMGERGSPLHF. The DNA for the CDR3 is TGTGCCAGCACCACTATGGGGGAAAGAGGTTCACCCCTCCACTTT.